This T cell receptor beta chain stems from a study of human T cells and chemical hapten exposure. Study conclusions and caveats: Sensitizing to DPC left TCRs with a frequency above 1 in 1000 unaltered. Having alopecia, the donors may differ immunologically from healthy people.

This clonotype has only a few counts. Its antigen is as yet unknown. Time point of the sample: pre-sensitization, week 0. As for treatment: therapeutic diphenylcyclopropenone sensitization with weekly scalp DPC. TCRdb reprocessed the RACE reads via MiXCR and lists one record per CDR3 protein. Of around 300,000 distinct CDR3 sequences listed, about 5% are singletons. The length of the CDR3 is 17 residues. Trimming removed 3 bases at V and 3 bases at J, with 15 bases between. The receptor's source is a woman younger than 35 with alopecia areata. Some clones in this sample may be carry-over from other donors' samples. The sequencing used whole blood, collected in connection with sensitization to the hapten diphenylcyclopropenone (DPC). V gene TRBV12-3 or TRBV12-4 combines with J gene TRBJ1-6, with D possibly matching TRBD1 (5 bases). CDR3 bases: TGTGCCAGCAGTTTCGGTACCGGAAGGGGCTATAATTCACCCCTCCACTTT. Encoded protein: CASSFGTGRGYNSPLHF.